This is a list of T cell receptor beta chains from one sample in a study of T cell responses to AZD1222 COVID-19 vaccine. Clones were read by immunoSEQ multiplex PCR, and TCRdb kept only the in-frame ones, dropping some. The sample carries roughly 120,000 clones, 80% to 90% recorded once. The material was peripheral blood, obtained on day 0 of AZD1222 vaccination. The source of these receptors is an adult in good health. Each CDR3 is given with its conserved first and last residue. Fields, in order: D gene, J gene, V gene, clone size, CDR3 protein, CDR3 DNA. The D gene is left open where the match is weak. Clone size appears in some rows only: once, few, many, or a class for an expanded clone.

d_gene: TRBD1; j_gene: TRBJ1-5; v_gene: TRBV19; abundance: -; CDR3aa: CASSSLTGWNQPQHF; CDR3nt: TGTGCCAGTAGTTCTCTGACAGGGTGGAATCAGCCCCAGCATTTT
d_gene: TRBD2; j_gene: TRBJ2-7; v_gene: TRBV6-5; abundance: -; CDR3aa: CASSYRAGGTYEQYF; CDR3nt: TGTGCCAGCAGTTACAGGGCGGGAGGGACCTACGAGCAGTACTTC
d_gene: TRBD1; j_gene: TRBJ1-1; v_gene: TRBV6-5; abundance: -; CDR3aa: CASSRSGGTTEAFF; CDR3nt: TGTGCCAGCAGCCGCTCAGGGGGTACTACTGAAGCTTTCTTT
d_gene: -; j_gene: TRBJ2-1; v_gene: TRBV7-9; abundance: few; CDR3aa: CASSLRQTSYNEQFF; CDR3nt: TGTGCCAGCAGCTTGCGCCAGACCTCCTACAATGAGCAGTTCTTC
d_gene: -; j_gene: TRBJ1-4; v_gene: TRBV5-1; abundance: -; CDR3aa: CASSLGQPRNEKLFF; CDR3nt: TGCGCCAGCAGCTTGGGACAGCCGAGGAATGAAAAACTGTTTTTT
d_gene: TRBD2; j_gene: TRBJ2-1; v_gene: TRBV5-6; abundance: -; CDR3aa: CASSFFLRGDEQFF; CDR3nt: TGTGCCAGCAGCTTTTTCCTTCGGGGGGATGAGCAGTTCTTC
d_gene: TRBD2; j_gene: TRBJ2-7; v_gene: TRBV29-1; abundance: -; CDR3aa: CSVEGYGQRGGSSYEQYF; CDR3nt: TGCAGCGTTGAAGGCTACGGACAGCGGGGGGGGAGTTCTTACGAGCAGTACTTC
d_gene: TRBD1; j_gene: TRBJ1-2; v_gene: TRBV9; abundance: -; CDR3aa: CASSPTLEGASGYTF; CDR3nt: TGTGCCAGCAGCCCTACCCTCGAGGGGGCAAGCGGCTACACCTTC
d_gene: -; j_gene: TRBJ1-4; v_gene: TRBV7-3; abundance: -; CDR3aa: CASSLKGREGEWTNEKLFF; CDR3nt: TGTGCCAGCAGCTTAAAGGGCCGGGAAGGGGAATGGACTAATGAAAAACTGTTTTTT
d_gene: -; j_gene: TRBJ2-3; v_gene: TRBV30; abundance: -; CDR3aa: CAWERNKGPTDTQYF; CDR3nt: TGTGCCTGGGAAAGGAACAAGGGCCCCACAGATACGCAGTATTTT
d_gene: -; j_gene: TRBJ1-1; v_gene: TRBV18; abundance: -; CDR3aa: CASSLPEGNTEAFF; CDR3nt: TGTGCCAGCTCACTCCCGGAGGGGAACACTGAAGCTTTCTTT
d_gene: TRBD1; j_gene: TRBJ1-1; v_gene: TRBV7-7; abundance: -; CDR3aa: CASSTPGQGTEAFF; CDR3nt: TGTGCCAGCAGTACTCCGGGACAGGGGACTGAAGCTTTCTTT
d_gene: -; j_gene: TRBJ1-2; v_gene: TRBV18; abundance: -; CDR3aa: CASSPTNYGYTF; CDR3nt: TGTGCCAGCTCACCGACGAACTATGGCTACACCTTC
d_gene: TRBD2; j_gene: TRBJ2-5; v_gene: TRBV10-3; abundance: -; CDR3aa: CAISDPDGRLAGLQETQYF; CDR3nt: TGTGCCATCAGTGACCCCGACGGGCGGCTAGCGGGGCTTCAAGAGACCCAGTACTTC
d_gene: TRBD1; j_gene: TRBJ2-3; v_gene: TRBV4-1; abundance: -; CDR3aa: CASSHSGTGSTDTQYF; CDR3nt: TGCGCCAGCAGCCATTCCGGGACAGGGAGCACAGATACGCAGTATTTT
d_gene: -; j_gene: TRBJ2-4; v_gene: TRBV11-3; abundance: few; CDR3aa: CASSFTGPPGDIQYF; CDR3nt: TGTGCCAGCAGCTTCACCGGGCCCCCGGGGGACATTCAGTACTTC
d_gene: -; j_gene: TRBJ1-2; v_gene: TRBV2; abundance: -; CDR3aa: CASNEDNYGYTF; CDR3nt: TGTGCCAGCAATGAGGATAACTATGGCTACACCTTC
d_gene: -; j_gene: TRBJ2-6; v_gene: TRBV23-1; abundance: -; CDR3aa: CASSQCEGRSGANVLTF; CDR3nt: TGCGCCAGCAGTCAATGTGAAGGGCGCTCTGGGGCCAACGTCCTGACTTTC
d_gene: -; j_gene: TRBJ1-6; v_gene: TRBV27; abundance: -; CDR3aa: CASNLTGGRDSPLHF; CDR3nt: TGTGCCAGCAACCTAACCGGGGGGAGGGATTCACCCCTCCACTTT
d_gene: -; j_gene: TRBJ2-3; v_gene: TRBV21-1; abundance: -; CDR3aa: CASSIPDRLDTQYF; CDR3nt: TGTGCCAGCAGCATCCCGGACAGGTTGGATACGCAGTATTTT
d_gene: -; j_gene: TRBJ1-1; v_gene: TRBV27; abundance: few; CDR3aa: CASTPRGGGRTEAFF; CDR3nt: TGTGCCAGCACCCCAAGAGGAGGGGGTCGGACTGAAGCTTTCTTT
d_gene: TRBD1; j_gene: TRBJ2-7; v_gene: TRBV3-1/TRBV3-2; abundance: -; CDR3aa: CASSRDRVDSYEQYF; CDR3nt: TGTGCCAGCAGCCGTGACAGGGTCGACTCCTACGAGCAGTACTTC
d_gene: TRBD1; j_gene: TRBJ2-3; v_gene: TRBV19; abundance: -; CDR3aa: CASRSYRGSTQYF; CDR3nt: TGTGCCAGTCGATCGTACAGGGGATCGACGCAGTATTTT
d_gene: TRBD1; j_gene: TRBJ1-4; v_gene: TRBV7-2; abundance: -; CDR3aa: CASSLKQGRSEKLFF; CDR3nt: TGTGCCAGCAGCTTAAAACAGGGGCGATCGGAAAAACTGTTTTTT
d_gene: TRBD1; j_gene: TRBJ1-3; v_gene: TRBV18; abundance: few; CDR3aa: CASSPPGQRNTIYF; CDR3nt: TGTGCCAGCTCCCCCCCGGGACAGAGGAACACCATATATTTT
d_gene: -; j_gene: TRBJ1-6; v_gene: TRBV18; abundance: -; CDR3aa: CASSPESSINSPLHF; CDR3nt: TGTGCCAGCTCACCGGAAAGCTCGATCAATTCACCCCTCCACTTT
d_gene: TRBD1; j_gene: TRBJ1-3; v_gene: TRBV7-9; abundance: -; CDR3aa: CASSFRGQGGGNTIYF; CDR3nt: TGTGCCAGCAGCTTTCGAGGACAGGGAGGAGGAAACACCATATATTTT
d_gene: -; j_gene: TRBJ1-3; v_gene: TRBV3-1/TRBV3-2; abundance: -; CDR3aa: CASSLNSGNTIYF; CDR3nt: TGTGCCAGCAGCCTCAACTCTGGAAACACCATATATTTT
d_gene: TRBD1; j_gene: TRBJ2-1; v_gene: TRBV11-3; abundance: once; CDR3aa: CASSFRGLYNEQFF; CDR3nt: TGTGCCAGCAGCTTCAGGGGGCTCTACAATGAGCAGTTCTTC
d_gene: -; j_gene: TRBJ2-7; v_gene: TRBV9; abundance: -; CDR3aa: CASSLDNYEQYF; CDR3nt: TGTGCCAGCAGCCTTGACAACTACGAGCAGTACTTC